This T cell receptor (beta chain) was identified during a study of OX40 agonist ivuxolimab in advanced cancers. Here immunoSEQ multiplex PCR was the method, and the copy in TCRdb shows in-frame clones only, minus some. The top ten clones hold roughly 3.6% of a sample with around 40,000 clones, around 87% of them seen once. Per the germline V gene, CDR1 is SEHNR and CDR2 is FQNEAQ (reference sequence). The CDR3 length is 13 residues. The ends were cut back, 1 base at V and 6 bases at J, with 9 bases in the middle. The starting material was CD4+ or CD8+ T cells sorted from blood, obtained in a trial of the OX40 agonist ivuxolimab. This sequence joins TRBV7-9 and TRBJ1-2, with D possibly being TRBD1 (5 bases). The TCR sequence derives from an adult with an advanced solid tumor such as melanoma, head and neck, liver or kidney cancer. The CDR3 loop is CASSLGGGDGYTF. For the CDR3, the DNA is TGTGCCAGCAGCTTAGGGGGCGGGGATGGCTACACCTTC.